The 25 T cell receptor beta chains listed next were all sequenced from one sample in a study of blood T cell repertoires in COVID-19. TCRdb's table, derived via immunoSEQ multiplex PCR, lists solely in-frame clones and lacks some. The table includes approximately 300,000 clones, roughly 89% detected once. Sample: PBMCs or T cells enriched from blood (not recorded which). These receptors were collected from a man aged 55-75 years who had recovered from COVID-19.

This clone was seen just once. The rearrangement uses TRBV5-4 and TRBJ2-6; D call uncertain. The V and J ends lost 1 base and 0 bases respectively, with 8 bases between them. The CDR3 length is 16 residues. Germline loops: CDR1 SGHNT, CDR2 YYREEE (reference sequence). The CDR3 nucleotides are TGTGCCAGCAGCTTGATAGGAGCCTCTGGGGCCAACGTCCTGACTTTC. It codes for CASSLIGASGANVLTF.

This clone was detected once. The chain combines TRBV2 with TRBJ2-3, with TRBD2 matching over 10 bases. The CDR3 has 14 amino acids. V shed 9 bases and J 5 bases; nucleotides not matched to a gene: 8. Germline V lookup: CDR1 SNHLY, CDR2 FYNNEI. CDR3 residues: CASRLAGVIDTQYF. The CDR3 region has the DNA TGTGCCAGTCGGCTAGCGGGAGTTATAGATACGCAGTATTTT.

The V call is TRBV11-3, the J call TRBJ2-1; 12 bases map to TRBD1. The CDR3 contains 19 residues. Losses at the gene ends were 0 bases for V and 2 bases for J; bases not matched to a gene: 8. The germline gives CDR1 SGHNT, CDR2 YENEEA. This chain's CDR3 is CASSLEIPGQGATYNEQFF. The DNA for the CDR3 is TGTGCCAGCAGCTTAGAGATTCCGGGACAGGGGGCCACCTACAATGAGCAGTTCTTC.

This sequence joins TRBV10-1 and TRBJ2-2; D possibly corresponds to TRBD2 (6 bases). Looked up from germline, CDR1 is WNHNN and CDR2 is SYGVQD (reference sequence). The CDR3 covers 15 residues. Trimming removed 1 base from V and 4 bases from J, with 10 bases in between. In DNA form, the CDR3 reads TGCGCCAGCAGTGAGTATACGGGAGCCACCGGGGAGCTGTTTTTT. Its protein is CASSEYTGATGELFF.

The V call is TRBV7-8, the J call TRBJ2-1, with TRBD2 identical over 10 bases. The germline V gene has CDR1 SGHVS and CDR2 FQNEAQ. The CDR3 sequence is 17 residues long. V lost 3 bases and J lost 8; bases outside the gene matches: 13. CDR3 in amino acids: CASSFPLSGRAFDEQFF. The CDR3 DNA is TGTGCCAGCAGCTTTCCGTTAAGCGGGAGGGCCTTCGATGAGCAGTTCTTC.

The count of this clone is one. V usage is TRBV2 and J usage is TRBJ2-5; 12 bases fit TRBD1. This CDR3 comprises 16 residues. The germline gives CDR1 SNHLY, CDR2 FYNNEI. V was clipped by 4 bases and J by 5 bases; unmatched bases: 8. The CDR3 DNA is TGTGCCAGCAGTGCCGGGACAGGGGGCCTTTGGGAGACCCAGTACTTC. It yields the protein CASSAGTGGLWETQYF. The full variable domain, its missing parts supplied by reference TRBV2 and TRBJ2-5, is EPEVTQTPSHQVTQMGQEVILRCVPISNHLYFYWYRQILGQKVEFLVSFYNNEISEKSEIFDDQFSVERPDGSNFTLKIRSTKLEDSAMYFCASSAGTGGLWETQYFGPGTRLLVL.

The rearrangement uses TRBV19 and TRBJ1-2, with 8 positions matching TRBD1. Per germline, CDR1 LNHDA and CDR2 SQIVND (reference sequence). This CDR3 has 15 amino acids. Trimming cost V 0 bases and J 7 bases; bases outside gene matches: 7. The chain's CDR3 is CASSIDPGQDVGYTF. Written as DNA, the CDR3 is TGTGCCAGTAGTATAGATCCGGGACAGGACGTTGGCTACACCTTC.

This clone was observed a single time. CDR3 amino acids: CASSSQPGVNTEAFF. The CDR3 DNA reads as TGTGCCAGCAGTTCGCAACCGGGGGTGAACACTGAAGCTTTCTTT. V gene TRBV6-6 combines with J gene TRBJ1-1; the D gene is possibly TRBD1 (5 bases). The CDR3 is 15 amino acids. Trimming pared 4 bases from V and 0 bases from J, leaving 12 bases between. Germline V gives CDR1 MNHNY, CDR2 SVGAGI (reference sequence).

The V gene is TRBV28, the J gene TRBJ2-5; TRBD1 agrees at 10 bases. Germline lookup yields CDR1 MDHEN and CDR2 SYDVKM. CDR3 size: 15 residues. J was trimmed by 2 bases and V by 2 bases; bases with no gene match: 2. The CDR3 DNA follows: TGTGCCAGCAGTTTAGACAGGGGGCGTCAAGAGACCCAGTACTTC. Translating gives CASSLDRGRQETQYF.

V usage is TRBV5-4 and J usage is TRBJ1-3, with TRBD1 identical over 7 bases. Trimming took 4 bases from V and 0 from J; bases not matched to a gene: 4. The length of the CDR3 is 15 residues. Germline CDR1 reads SGHNT; CDR2 reads YYREEE (reference sequence). DNA for the CDR3: TGTGCCAGCAGCCCCGGGACAGCCTCTGGAAACACCATATATTTT. Encoded protein: CASSPGTASGNTIYF. Filled out from reference TRBV5-4 and TRBJ1-3, the complete variable domain reads ETGVTQSPTHLIKTRGQQVTLRCSSQSGHNTVSWYQQALGQGPQFIFQYYREEENGRGNFPPRFSGLQFPNYSSELNVNALELDDSALYLCASSPGTASGNTIYFGEGSWLTVV.

The CDR3 bases are TGTGCCAGCAGCTTATTAGCCCCGAACACTGAAGCTTTCTTT. Amino acid sequence: CASSLLAPNTEAFF. The V call is TRBV11-1, the J call TRBJ1-1; unclear D gene. The CDR3 sequence is 14 residues long. Germline-derived CDR1 and CDR2 are SGHAT and FQDESV (reference sequence). Between the trimmed V and J ends, which lost 2 bases and 1 base, there was a span of 8 bases.

CDR3 coding DNA: TGTGCCAGCAGCTGGGCCCCGGGGAGAACAGACCACTACGAGCAGTACTTC. Encoded protein: CASSWAPGRTDHYEQYF. The V call is TRBV11-2, the J call TRBJ2-7, with D maybe TRBD2 (5 bases). Germline-derived CDR1 and CDR2 are SGHAT and FQNNGV. The CDR3 sequence is 17 residues long. The germline V and J ends were trimmed by 4 bases and 3 bases, with 22 bases remaining between them.

The chain joins TRBV18 to TRBJ2-3, with a weak D call TRBD2 (6 bases). Germline assignment: CDR1 KGHSH and CDR2 LQKENI. V lost 3 bases and J 3 bases, leaving 10 bases between the germline ends. The CDR3 has 14 amino acids. CDR3 DNA sequence: TGTGCCAGCTCACCTACGGGAGCGACAGATACGCAGTATTTT. It yields the protein CASSPTGATDTQYF.

This sequence joins TRBV7-6 and TRBJ2-1; D might be TRBD1 (6 bases). Germline V CDR1 and CDR2: SGHVS, FNYEAQ. The germline V and J ends were trimmed by 5 bases and 1 base, with 12 bases remaining between them. The CDR3 totals 15 residues. CDR3 sequence: CASSRDRQSYNEQFF. CDR3 nucleotide sequence: TGTGCCAGCAGCCGAGACAGGCAATCCTACAATGAGCAGTTCTTC.

The CDR3 bases are TGTGCCAGCAGCCAGGACGGAGGATTATCGGAAGCTTTCTTT. Translating gives CASSQDGGLSEAFF. The chain has TRBV7-9 and TRBJ1-1; D not resolved. The germline gives CDR1 SEHNR, CDR2 FQNEAQ (reference sequence). The CDR3 length is 14 residues. Between the trimmed V and J ends, which lost 5 bases and 8 bases, there was a span of 18 bases.

This chain links TRBV7-3 with TRBJ2-1; no clear D gene. CDR1 is SGHTA and CDR2 is FQGTGA in the germline V gene. This CDR3 is built from 12 residues. Trimming removed 6 bases at V and 7 bases at J, with 10 bases between. CDR3 region: CASSYQRNEQFF. The CDR3, as DNA: TGTGCCAGCAGTTATCAACGGAATGAGCAGTTCTTC. The full variable domain, completed using reference TRBV7-3 and TRBJ2-1, is GAGVSQTPSNKVTEKGKYVELRCDPISGHTALYWYRQSLGQGPEFLIYFQGTGAADDSGLPNDRFFAVRPEGSVSTLKIQRTERGDSAVYLCASSYQRNEQFFGPGTRLTVL.

This CDR3 reads CASSSPSSSGNTIYF. DNA for the CDR3: TGCGCCAGCAGCTCTCCGTCGAGCTCTGGAAACACCATATATTTT. The V gene is TRBV5-1, the J gene TRBJ1-3; no definite D call. The CDR3 loop spans 15 amino acids. The V end lost 3 bases, the J end lost 0 bases, and 10 bases lay between the germline ends. Germline CDR1 reads SGHRS; CDR2 reads YFSETQ.

V and J are TRBV5-5 and TRBJ2-2; TRBD1 matches at 7 bases. Per germline, CDR1 SGHKS and CDR2 YYEKEE (reference sequence). V shed 3 bases and J 4 bases; nucleotides not matched to a gene: 3. The CDR3 length is 14 residues. This CDR3 reads CASSSWTGTGELFF. The CDR3 DNA reads TGTGCCAGCAGCTCATGGACAGGCACCGGGGAGCTGTTTTTT. The whole variable domain, remainder taken from reference TRBV5-5 and TRBJ2-2, is DAGVTQSPTHLIKTRGQQVTLRCSPISGHKSVSWYQQVLGQGPQFIFQYYEKEERGRGNFPDRFSARQFPNYSSELNVNALLLGDSALYLCASSSWTGTGELFFGEGSRLTVL.

The CDR3 loop is CARIAHYDEKLFF. The CDR3 DNA reads TGTGCCCGAATCGCACATTATGATGAAAAACTGTTTTTT. The chain joins TRBV2 to TRBJ1-4; D is unclear. Trimming removed 11 bases at V and 6 bases at J, with 16 bases between. Germline V gene sequence: CDR1 SNHLY, CDR2 FYNNEI. The CDR3 consists of 13 residues.

The V call is TRBV11-2, the J call TRBJ2-7; 11 bases are a match to TRBD2. The CDR3 has 15 residues. Germline V gene data show CDR1 as SGHAT and CDR2 as FQNNGV. Trimming cost V 7 bases and J 3 bases; bases outside gene matches: 8. This CDR3 reads CASTWTSGQNYEQYF. The CDR3 DNA reads as TGTGCCAGCACCTGGACTAGCGGGCAGAACTACGAGCAGTACTTC.

V gene TRBV24-1 combines with J gene TRBJ2-6; D possibly corresponds to TRBD1 (5 bases). The CDR3 length is 16 residues. The ends were cut back, 9 bases at V and 0 bases at J, with 14 bases in the middle. Germline V CDR1 and CDR2: KGHDR, SFDVKD. CDR3 bases: TGTGCCACCTCTGCAGGGTCTGTCTCTGGGGCCAACGTCCTGACTTTC. This translates into CATSAGSVSGANVLTF.

The gene calls are TRBV20-1 and TRBJ1-5, with D possibly being TRBD1 (6 bases). This CDR3 comprises 11 residues. CDR1 DFQATT and CDR2 SNEGSKA come from the germline V gene (reference sequence). Trimming shortened V by 6 bases and J by 6 bases, and 9 bases separated the two germline ends. The CDR3 DNA sequence: TGCAGTGCCAAAGGGGGTCAGCCCCAGCATTTT. Translated: CSAKGGQPQHF.

The chain recombines TRBV9 with TRBJ2-1; 8 positions agree with TRBD1. The length of the CDR3 is 13 residues. Trimming took 4 bases from V and 8 from J; bases not matched to a gene: 5. Germline CDR1 reads SGDLS; CDR2 reads YYNGEE. CDR3 DNA sequence: TGTGCCAGCAGCTCGGACAGGGATTATGAGCAGTTCTTC. Its translation: CASSSDRDYEQFF.

This clone was seen a single time. V gene TRBV6-5 combines with J gene TRBJ2-1; 7 nucleotides align to TRBD2. The V gene's germline CDR1 is MNHEY and CDR2 SVGAGI. This CDR3 is 15 amino acids long. Losses at the gene ends were 4 bases for V and 3 bases for J; bases not matched to a gene: 6. CDR3 in amino acids: CASSFLAENYNEQFF. CDR3 coding DNA: TGTGCCAGCAGTTTCCTAGCGGAAAACTACAATGAGCAGTTCTTC.

V is TRBV19 and J is TRBJ2-1; D might be TRBD2 (5 bases). The V gene lost 9 bases and the J gene lost 3 bases, with 21 bases spanning the gap. This CDR3 comprises 16 residues. CDR1 is LNHDA and CDR2 is SQIVND in the germline V gene (reference sequence). The CDR3 here is CASAKGSVVLYNEQFF. CDR3 nucleotides: TGTGCCAGCGCAAAAGGTAGCGTAGTTCTCTACAATGAGCAGTTCTTC.